Each of the 14 T cell receptor beta chains below was sequenced from the same sample in a study of T cell changes during pregnancy in multiple sclerosis. TCRdb keeps only in-frame clones here, not all; method: immunoSEQ multiplex PCR. The table has tens of thousands of clones, around 93% seen once. The source was CD4+ T cells from peripheral blood mononuclear cells, collected after pregnancy. These receptors all stem from a female donor with multiple sclerosis, enrolled in a pregnancy study.

This sequence joins TRBV7-9 and TRBJ2-7; no reliable D call. In germline, CDR1 is SEHNR, CDR2 FQNEAQ (reference sequence). Between the trimmed V and J ends, which lost 3 bases and 5 bases, there was a span of 14 bases. The CDR3 consists of 14 residues. DNA for the CDR3: TGTGCCAGCAGCTTTAGCCCGCCAACCCACGAGCAGTACTTC. This translates into CASSFSPPTHEQYF. Using reference TRBV7-9 and TRBJ2-7 for the parts outside the CDR3, the full variable domain is DTGVSQNPRHKITKRGQNVTFRCDPISEHNRLYWYRQTLGQGPEFLTYFQNEAQLEKSRLLSDRFSAERPKGSFSTLEIQRTEQGDSAMYLCASSFSPPTHEQYFGPGTRLTVT.

V and J are TRBV19 and TRBJ2-1, with 9 bases lining up with TRBD2. Germline values: CDR1 LNHDA, CDR2 SQIVND (reference sequence). V trimming: 7 bases; J trimming: 7 bases; junction bases outside the gene matches: 5. The CDR3 has 13 amino acids. CDR3 DNA sequence: TGTGCCAGTACGCAGCGGGAGGAGAATGAGCAGTTCTTC. Protein product: CASTQREENEQFF.

The rearrangement links TRBV12-5 to TRBJ2-5, with TRBD2 matching over 8 bases. After removal of 6 bases from V and 4 bases from J, the junction contained 16 bases not matched to a gene. CDR3 size: 17 residues. Per the germline V gene, CDR1 is LGHNT and CDR2 is FRNRAP. The CDR3 protein is CASGPGGGGRKAETQYF. The CDR3 coding sequence is TGTGCTAGTGGCCCCGGGGGGGGCGGGAGAAAGGCAGAGACCCAGTACTTC.

Concerning this clone itself: An end of the junction differs from the germline gene, which may be a read error. The chain employs TRBV7-9 and TRBJ2-1; a possible D gene is TRBD2 (5 bases). The CDR3 is 15 amino acids. CDR1 is SEHNR and CDR2 is FQNEAQ in the germline V gene (reference sequence). The CDR3 is CASSLAGGAYNEQFF. CDR3 nucleotide sequence: TGTGCCAGCAGCCTAGCTGGCGGCGCCTACAATGAGCAGTTCTTC.

This chain connects TRBV28 to TRBJ1-1; TRBD1 is a possible D gene (5 bases). V lost 6 bases and J lost 8, with 10 bases in between. Germline CDR1 reads MDHEN; CDR2 reads SYDVKM. This CDR3 spans 11 amino acids. The CDR3 loop reads CASRGVGEAFF. The CDR3 DNA reads as TGTGCCAGCAGAGGGGTGGGGGAAGCTTTCTTT.

The chain recombines TRBV19 with TRBJ2-1; TRBD2 matches 8 bases. There are 15 residues in the CDR3. CDR1 LNHDA and CDR2 SQIVND come from the germline V gene (reference sequence). V shed 8 bases, J shed 0 bases, and the junction held 6 bases outside the gene matches. CDR3 loop: CASGLSGSSYNEQFF. CDR3 in DNA: TGTGCCAGTGGCTTAAGCGGGAGCTCCTACAATGAGCAGTTCTTC.

This clone was seen just once. The chain employs TRBV6-5 and TRBJ1-1, with D unclear. The germline V and J ends were trimmed by 2 bases and 11 bases, with 15 bases remaining between them. The CDR3 contains 13 residues. Germline V gene data show CDR1 as MNHEY and CDR2 as SVGAGI. The CDR3 spells CASSYEANAVAFF. CDR3 nucleotide sequence: TGTGCCAGCAGTTACGAGGCAAATGCAGTGGCTTTCTTT.

This chain connects TRBV9 to TRBJ2-5, with 7 bases identical to TRBD1. The CDR3 has 14 amino acids. The germline CDR1 and CDR2 sequences are SGDLS and YYNGEE. The V gene end was trimmed by 0 bases and the J gene end by 1 base; junction bases not matched to a gene: 0. The CDR3 here is CASSVGQGQETQYF. CDR3 nucleotides: TGTGCCAGCAGCGTAGGACAGGGCCAAGAGACCCAGTACTTC.

The V gene is TRBV30, the J gene TRBJ1-1; 9 bases agree with TRBD1. This CDR3 is built from 12 residues. Germline CDR1 and CDR2: GTSNPN and SVGIG (reference sequence). The V segment lost 5 bases and the J segment 7 bases; nucleotides outside the gene matches: 5. CDR3 residues: CAWGDRENEAFF. The CDR3 DNA follows: TGTGCCTGGGGGGACAGGGAAAATGAAGCTTTCTTT. The whole variable domain, filled in from reference TRBV30 and TRBJ1-1, reads SQTIHQWPATLVQPVGSPLSLECTVEGTSNPNLYWYRQAAGRGLQLLFYSVGIGQISSEVPQNLSASRPQDRQFILSSKKLLLSDSGFYLCAWGDRENEAFFGQGTRLTVV.

Worth noting for this clone: The junction shows a germline mismatch at one end, possibly a read error. Here the CDR3 DNA reads TGTGCCAGCAGTTTCCTGGACAGGAGGTTAAAGGAGACTCAGTACTTC. Amino acids: CASSFLDRRLKETQYF. The genes are TRBV28 and TRBJ2-5; TRBD1 matches 7 bases. The length of the CDR3 is 16 residues. Per germline, CDR1 MDHEN and CDR2 SYDVKM.

This clone was observed once. V gene TRBV19 combines with J gene TRBJ2-2; 13 nucleotides line up with TRBD2. From germline, CDR1 is LNHDA and CDR2 SQIVND (reference sequence). This CDR3 has 16 residues. J was trimmed by 7 bases and V by 5 bases; bases with no gene match: 7. CDR3 sequence: CASSPETSGGFGELFF. Written as DNA, the CDR3 is TGTGCCAGTAGTCCAGAGACTAGCGGGGGGTTCGGGGAGCTGTTTTTT. The entire variable domain, with the rest obtained from reference TRBV19 and TRBJ2-2, is as follows: DGGITQSPKYLFRKEGQNVTLSCEQNLNHDAMYWYRQDPGQGLRLIYYSQIVNDFQKGDIAEGYSVSREKKESFPLTVTSAQKNPTAFYLCASSPETSGGFGELFFGEGSRLTVL.

The gene calls are TRBV28 and TRBJ1-6; D is undetermined. Trimming cost V 5 bases and J 7 bases, with 3 bases left between them. Germline V gives CDR1 MDHEN, CDR2 SYDVKM. The CDR3 runs to 11 residues. CDR3 residues: CASSLNSPLHF. The CDR3, as DNA: TGTGCCAGCAGTCTGAATTCACCCCTCCACTTT.

The gene calls are TRBV7-8 and TRBJ2-2, with TRBD2 identical over 12 bases. This CDR3 region has 18 residues. CDR1 and CDR2 (germline): SGHVS, FQNEAQ. Trimming cost V 1 base and J 7 bases; bases outside gene matches: 10. The DNA of the CDR3 is TGTGCCAGCAGCTTAGGGACTGTGACTAGCGGGAGAATCGGGGAGCTGTTTTTT. Amino acids: CASSLGTVTSGRIGELFF.

This clone was recorded once. V is TRBV19 and J is TRBJ2-3, with D maybe TRBD1 (6 bases). The CDR3 is 13 amino acids. Trimming shortened V by 1 base and J by 5 bases, and 7 bases separated the two germline ends. Germline V CDR1 and CDR2: LNHDA, SQIVND (reference sequence). Here the CDR3 reads CASSIGTVDTQYF. The CDR3, as DNA: TGTGCCAGTAGTATAGGGACAGTAGATACGCAGTATTTT.